The clone carrying this T cell receptor beta chain was observed a single time. CDR3 length equals 16 residues. V was pared by 2 bases and J by 8 bases, with 18 bases between. The germline V gene encodes CDR1 MNHNS and CDR2 SASEGT. This entry belongs to a study of blood T cell repertoires in COVID-19. The overall study: The origin of the acute and convalescent COVID-19 samples was the United States, Italy and Spain. From T cells, B-cell-depleted T cells, or PBMCs came the material, which was cDNA or gDNA.

Original data processing: It was from reference gene primer amplification that nucleated cell counts were estimated. Measured with immunoSEQ multiplex PCR; TCRdb has only the in-frame clones, and not every one. V, J and clone size are those of that table, while D and trimming were read from the DNA. The sample yields about 78,000 clones, around four fifths seen once. The TCR was taken from a human donor in a cohort sampled during active COVID-19. The V call is TRBV6-1, the J call TRBJ1-4; the D is unclear. The source material was peripheral blood. The CDR3 here is CASSELNSLAWEKLFF. The CDR3 bases are TGTGCCAGCAGTGAATTGAACTCACTAGCTTGGGAAAAACTGTTTTTT.